This record looks at one T cell receptor beta chain sequence and its context. The data belong to a study of CD8 T cells in Susac syndrome. Sequencing of TCR beta was performed on blood CD8+ and CD4+ T cells. In germline, CDR1 is DFQATT, CDR2 SNEGSKA (reference sequence). V was clipped by 3 bases and J by 6 bases; unmatched bases: 8. The CDR3 spans 15 residues. Random hexamers served to reverse transcribe roughly 0.5 to 1 ug RNA. TCRdb passed the immunoSEQ multiplex PCR reads through MiXCR, listing each CDR3 protein once. The top ten clones hold approximately 0.09% of a sample with about 200,000 distinct CDR3 sequences, approximately 96% of them seen once.

The source material was CD4+ T cells from PBMCs. V usage is TRBV20-1 and J usage is TRBJ1-6, with 7 bases matching TRBD1. This TCR derives from a human donor with multiple sclerosis. CDR3 residues: CSASRTGALNSPLHF. CDR3 coding DNA: TGCAGTGCTAGTCGGACAGGAGCCCTTAATTCACCCCTCCACTTT.